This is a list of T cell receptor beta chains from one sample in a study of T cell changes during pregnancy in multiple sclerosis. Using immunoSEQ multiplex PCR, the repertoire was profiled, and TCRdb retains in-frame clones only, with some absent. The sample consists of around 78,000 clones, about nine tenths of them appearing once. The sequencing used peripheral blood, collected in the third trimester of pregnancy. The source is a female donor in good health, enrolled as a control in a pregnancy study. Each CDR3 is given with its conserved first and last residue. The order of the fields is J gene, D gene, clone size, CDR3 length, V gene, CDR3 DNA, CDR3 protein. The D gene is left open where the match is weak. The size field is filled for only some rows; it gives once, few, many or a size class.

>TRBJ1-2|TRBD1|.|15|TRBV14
TGTGCCAGCAGCCAAACCGACAGGGGGCTTTATGGCTACACCTTC
CASSQTDRGLYGYTF
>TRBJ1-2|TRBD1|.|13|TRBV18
TGTGCCAGCTCACCGGACAGGGGCTATGGCTACACCTTC
CASSPDRGYGYTF
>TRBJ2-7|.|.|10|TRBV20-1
TGCAGCGCGGGCGCCTACGAGCAGTACTTC
CSAGAYEQYF
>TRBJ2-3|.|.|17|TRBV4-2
TGTGCCAGCAGCCAAAACCCTGGGCCCAGGGTCGGAGATACGCAGTATTTT
CASSQNPGPRVGDTQYF
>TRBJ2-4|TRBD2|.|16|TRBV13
TGTGCCAGCAGCTTAGCCGGTGCGGGAGGCAAAAACATTCAGTACTTC
CASSLAGAGGKNIQYF
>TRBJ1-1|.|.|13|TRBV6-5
TGTGCCAGCAGTTACTTATCTAGACCTGAAGCTTTCTTT
CASSYLSRPEAFF
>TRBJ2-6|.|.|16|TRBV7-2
TGTGCCAGCAGCCCTAACCCCAACTCTGGGGCCAACGTCCTGACTTTC
CASSPNPNSGANVLTF
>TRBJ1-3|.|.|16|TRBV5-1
TGCGCCAGCAGTGAGATACAGGGATACTCTGGAAACACCATATATTTT
CASSEIQGYSGNTIYF
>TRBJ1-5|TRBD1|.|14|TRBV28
TGTGCCAGCAGGGGACAGGGGGCTGGTCAGCCCCAGCATTTT
CASRGQGAGQPQHF
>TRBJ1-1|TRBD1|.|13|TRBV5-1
TGCGCCAGTAAACAGGGGGTAAACACTGAAGCTTTCTTT
CASKQGVNTEAFF
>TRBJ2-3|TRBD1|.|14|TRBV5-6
TGTGCCAGCAGCCTGGGACAGGGTTACGATACGCAGTATTTT
CASSLGQGYDTQYF
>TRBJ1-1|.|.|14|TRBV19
TGTGCCAGCGAGCCAGCCACAGGGTTCACTGAAGCTTTCTTT
CASEPATGFTEAFF
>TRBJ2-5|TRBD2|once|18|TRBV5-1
TGCGCCAGCAGCTTGACCGGGGTAGCGGGGGGGGTCCAAGAGACCCAGTACTTC
CASSLTGVAGGVQETQYF
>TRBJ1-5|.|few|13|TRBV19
TGTGCCAGTAGTATAGACGGCAATCAGCCCCAGCATTTT
CASSIDGNQPQHF
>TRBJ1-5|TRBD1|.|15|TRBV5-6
TGTGCCAGCAGCGGGCGGGACAGGACTATTCAGCCCCAGCATTTT
CASSGRDRTIQPQHF
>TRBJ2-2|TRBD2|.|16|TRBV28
TGTGCCAGCAGTTTATGGACTAGCGGGAACACCGGGGAGCTGTTTTTT
CASSLWTSGNTGELFF
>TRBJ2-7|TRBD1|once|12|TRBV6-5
TGTGCCAGCAGTCAAACCGGGACAGCGACCTACTTC
CASSQTGTATYF
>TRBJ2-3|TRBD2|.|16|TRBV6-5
TGTGCCAGCAGTTACTCCCTAGCGGGAGTAACAGATACGCAGTATTTT
CASSYSLAGVTDTQYF
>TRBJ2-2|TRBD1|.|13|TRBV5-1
TGCGCCAGCAGCACCGACAGGGGCGGGGAGCTGTTTTTT
CASSTDRGGELFF
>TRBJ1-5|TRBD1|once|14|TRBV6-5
TGTGCCAGCAGTTCCCGACAGGGCCATCAGCCCCAGCATTTT
CASSSRQGHQPQHF
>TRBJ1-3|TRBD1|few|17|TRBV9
TGTGCCAGCAGCACTCTAGTGGACAGGATCTCTGGAAACACCATATATTTT
CASSTLVDRISGNTIYF
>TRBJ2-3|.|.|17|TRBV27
TGTGCCAGCAGTTTAGGGGGAAGGAATGGGGGCATTAATACGCAGTATTTT
CASSLGGRNGGINTQYF
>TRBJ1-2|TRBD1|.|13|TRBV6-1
TGTGCCAGCAGTTTCCGGGACAGTGGCTCCCCCACCTTC
CASSFRDSGSPTF
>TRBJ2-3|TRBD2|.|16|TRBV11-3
TGTGCCAGCAGCCCAGCGGCGGGAGTGGGGACAGATACGCAGTATTTT
CASSPAAGVGTDTQYF
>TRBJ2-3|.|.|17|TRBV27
TGTGCCAGCAGTTTAAAAACCCCCCCGACAGTTACAGATACGCAGTATTTT
CASSLKTPPTVTDTQYF
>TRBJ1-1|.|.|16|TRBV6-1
TGTGCCAGCAGTGAAGCCTGGGGGGGTCGGGTCACTGAAGCTTTCTTT
CASSEAWGGRVTEAFF